Listed below are T cell receptor beta chains from one sample, sequenced in a study of control samples from healthy donors and cancer patients. The method was immunoSEQ multiplex PCR; TCRdb's version includes in-frame clones alone and lacks a portion of them. The table lists 100,000 to 150,000 clones, around 92% of them singletons, with about 2.2% in the top ten. The specimen was blood. These TCRs come from a woman in her forties or fifties in good health. CDR3s include the opening cysteine and the closing phenylalanine or tryptophan. A D gene is named only where the DNA matches it firmly. Size values are once, few and many counts, or a class for expanded clones, and some rows have none.

>TRBD1|TRBV6-5|TRBJ1-1|many|14
TGTGCCAGCAGCTTCGGACAGGTGAACACTGAAGCTTTCTTT
CASSFGQVNTEAFF
>TRBD2|TRBV30|TRBJ2-3|.|13
TGTGCCTGGAGTGTTAAGGGAGGGATTACGCAGTATTTT
CAWSVKGGITQYF
>.|TRBV27|TRBJ1-1|.|12
TGTGCCAGCAGGACAGCCAACACTGAAGCTTTCTTT
CASRTANTEAFF
>.|TRBV2|TRBJ1-2|.|14
TGTGCCAGCAGTGCGGCTGGAGAAGTCTATGGCTACACCTTC
CASSAAGEVYGYTF
>.|TRBV10-3|TRBJ1-2|once|15
TGTGCCATCAGTGTGCTCCGGGACGGTGAAGGAGGCTACACCTTC
CAISVLRDGEGGYTF
>TRBD2|TRBV27|TRBJ2-5|.|15
TGTGCCAGCAGCCCCCGCGGGGGGAGGCAAGAGACCCAGTACTTC
CASSPRGGRQETQYF
>TRBD1|TRBV29-1|TRBJ2-7|.|13
TGCAGCGTCGGACAGGGGGGTTGGTACGAGCAGTACTTC
CSVGQGGWYEQYF
>.|TRBV19|TRBJ2-4|.|16
TGTGCCAGTAGTATGGGCTTATTCCTAGCCAAAAACATTCAGTACTTC
CASSMGLFLAKNIQYF
>.|TRBV10-3|TRBJ1-2|.|13
TGTGCCATCACCCAAACAGGGTTGGATGGCTACACCTTC
CAITQTGLDGYTF
>.|TRBV19|TRBJ1-6|.|15
TGTGCCAGTACCAGCACCGGGACTCTTAATTCACCCCTCCACTTT
CASTSTGTLNSPLHF
>TRBD1|TRBV2|TRBJ1-4|.|14
TGTGCCAGCAGTCTCGGACAGGGGTCTGAAAAACTGTTTTTT
CASSLGQGSEKLFF
>.|TRBV19|TRBJ1-1|.|13
TGTGCCAGTAGTAACCACGAGAACACTGAAGCTTTCTTT
CASSNHENTEAFF
>TRBD1|TRBV5-6|TRBJ1-6|.|15
TGTGCCAGCAGCTGGGACAGCTCCTATAATTCACCCCTCCACTTT
CASSWDSSYNSPLHF
>.|TRBV5-1|TRBJ1-1|.|15
TGCGCCAGCAGCTTGGAAGAGGAGGGTGCCACTGAAGCTTTCTTT
CASSLEEEGATEAFF
>.|TRBV5-7|TRBJ1-1|.|15
TGTGCCAGCAGCTTGGCCGGGTATAGAGGGACTGAAGCTTTCTTT
CASSLAGYRGTEAFF
>TRBD2|TRBV6-6|TRBJ2-2|once|13
TGTGCCAGCAAGGCTAGCGGCACCGGGGAGCTGTTTTTT
CASKASGTGELFF
>.|TRBV12-3/TRBV12-4|TRBJ2-1|.|12
TGTGCCAGCAGAGAGGGGCACAATGAGCAGTTCTTC
CASREGHNEQFF
>.|TRBV13|TRBJ2-1|once|15
TGTGCCAGTGGTCAGTTAGAATTACCCTACAATGAGCAGTTCTTC
CASGQLELPYNEQFF
>TRBD2|TRBV28|TRBJ2-7|.|15
TGTGCCAGCAGTTTAATGCTAGCGGGCTCCTACGAGCAGTACTTC
CASSLMLAGSYEQYF
>TRBD1|TRBV5-1|TRBJ1-6|.|14
TGCGCCAGCAGCGTGTCCACAGGGGGTTCACCCCTCCACTTT
CASSVSTGGSPLHF
>.|TRBV5-1|TRBJ1-4|.|14
TGCGCCAGCAGCTTGAACGCAGGGGACGAAAAACTGTTTTTT
CASSLNAGDEKLFF
>TRBD2|TRBV6-6|TRBJ2-1|.|16
TGTGCCAGCAGTTATCCGCTAGCGGGAGGAAACAATGAGCAGTTCTTC
CASSYPLAGGNNEQFF
>TRBD1|TRBV28|TRBJ2-7|.|13
TGTGCCAGCTACGCGACAGGGGAATACGAGCAGTACTTC
CASYATGEYEQYF
>TRBD1|TRBV15|TRBJ1-5|.|14
TGTGCCACCAGCTTGGGACAGGGAAGTCAGCCCCAGCATTTT
CATSLGQGSQPQHF
>.|TRBV3-1/TRBV3-2|TRBJ1-2|.|13
TGTGCCAGTAACAGGAGGGGTAACTATGGCTACACCTTC
CASNRRGNYGYTF
>.|TRBV19|TRBJ1-5|once|18
TGTGCCAGTAGACCTCAGGATCGTATCAGTCGGAGCAATCAGCCCCAGCATTTT
CASRPQDRISRSNQPQHF
>TRBD2|TRBV15|TRBJ2-3|.|15
TGTGCCACCAGCAATCTAGCGGGAGGCACAGATACGCAGTATTTT
CATSNLAGGTDTQYF
>.|TRBV11-2|TRBJ1-6|.|13
TGTGCCAGCAGCCCTAGACGAGATTCACCCCTCCACTTT
CASSPRRDSPLHF
>.|TRBV25-1|TRBJ2-6|.|16
TGTGCCAGCAGGGAAAGTACCATCTCTGGGGCCAACGTCCTGACTTTC
CASRESTISGANVLTF
>.|TRBV3-1/TRBV3-2|TRBJ2-7|.|12
TGTGCCAGCAGCCCCAAATCAGGCGAGCAGTACTTC
CASSPKSGEQYF
>.|TRBV21-1|TRBJ1-2|.|14
TGTGCCTTTCGGGGGGACAGGGGTGATTATGGCTACACCTTC
CAFRGDRGDYGYTF
>.|TRBV30|TRBJ1-2|.|15
TGTGCCTGGAAACTTTACGGGGCTAGTCGCTATGGCTACACCTTC
CAWKLYGASRYGYTF
>.|TRBV6-5|TRBJ1-6|once|14
TGTGCCAGCCGGACGCGCTCCTATAATTCACCCCTCCACTTT
CASRTRSYNSPLHF
>TRBD1|TRBV9|TRBJ2-7|.|15
TGTGCCAGCAGCGTAGGGCAGGGGGCAACCTACGAGCAGTACTTC
CASSVGQGATYEQYF
>.|TRBV5-1|TRBJ1-2|.|17
TGCGCCAGCAGCCCCCAAAGGGACCCCCAGGTAAGCTATGGCTACACCTTC
CASSPQRDPQVSYGYTF
>TRBD2|TRBV4-2|TRBJ2-3|.|15
TGTGCCAGCGGGAATGTAGCGGGGGGAGGAGATACGCAGTATTTT
CASGNVAGGGDTQYF
>TRBD2|TRBV27|TRBJ2-1|.|15
TGTGCCAGCAGACCTCGGACTAGCGGTGACAATGAGCAGTTCTTC
CASRPRTSGDNEQFF
>.|TRBV3-1/TRBV3-2|TRBJ1-2|.|13
TGTGCCAGCAGCCTGACAGTTAACTATGGCTACACCTTC
CASSLTVNYGYTF
>.|TRBV29-1|TRBJ2-1|.|12
TGCAGCGTTGAAGCCTCTAGTACTGAGCAGTTCTTC
CSVEASSTEQFF
>.|TRBV2|TRBJ2-7|.|15
TGTGCCAGCAGTGTGCAGGCAAGCTTCTCCTACGAGCAGTACTTC
CASSVQASFSYEQYF